Listed below are T cell receptor beta chains from one sample, sequenced in a study of cytomegalovirus exposure and HLA in healthy donors. Measured with immunoSEQ multiplex PCR; TCRdb has only the in-frame clones, and not every one. The sample contains tens of thousands of clones, 75% to 80% of which appear only once. What was sequenced was PBMCs. These receptors came from a woman between 35 and 50 years old in good health and CMV-seropositive. Both conserved end residues are part of each CDR3.

v_call	j_call	cdr3_aa
TRBV30	TRBJ1-1	CAWSARVRNTEAFF
TRBV4-1	TRBJ1-5	CASSQEGRPGDQPQHF
TRBV6-5	TRBJ2-7	CASRSLLSSYEQYF
TRBV7-9	TRBJ2-2	CSSGASTGELFF
TRBV11-2	TRBJ1-3	CASSPEGAIYF
TRBV5-1	TRBJ2-7	CASSTELQGPIYEQYF
TRBV15	TRBJ1-3	CATSRSLVSGNTIYF
TRBV7-3	TRBJ1-2	CASSPGTGEGGYTF
TRBV27	TRBJ2-1	CASRTTRLAGGAGSYNEQFF
TRBV5-4	TRBJ2-2	CASSLAGGGLPGELFF
TRBV29-1	TRBJ2-6	CSVDSAGANVLTF
TRBV15	TRBJ1-6	CATSRDGGGTYF
TRBV7-7	TRBJ2-7	CASSLSPRYEQYF
TRBV2	TRBJ2-3	CASNGERTDTQYF
TRBV5-6	TRBJ1-2	CASTLGLYGYTF
TRBV6-5	TRBJ1-2	CASSYSAGDGYTF
TRBV30	TRBJ2-7	CAWTGTTPYEQYF
TRBV7-9	TRBJ2-3	CASSPHTDTQYF
TRBV7-6	TRBJ2-7	CASSPNPGQRAYEQYF
TRBV11-3	TRBJ2-4	CASSYIPRKAKNIQYF
TRBV18	TRBJ2-5	CASSPSRLETQYF
TRBV5-1	TRBJ2-1	CATSRDRSSYNEQFF
TRBV7-2	TRBJ2-2	CASSFGLAGGKNTGELFF
TRBV6-5	TRBJ2-3	CASSGTGITDTQYF
TRBV7-8	TRBJ2-2	CASSYRPSPPGELFF
TRBV6-4	TRBJ2-3	CASSTSGGADTQYF
TRBV7-3	TRBJ1-2	CASSPTGRNGYTF
TRBV18	TRBJ1-2	CASSGDRDYGYTF
TRBV21-1	TRBJ1-5	CATATGFGQPQHF
TRBV7-8	TRBJ2-1	CASSSGLAGGLRLNEQFF
TRBV7-2	TRBJ2-7	CASSPTSGTSGYEQYF
TRBV27	TRBJ2-1	CASSVQGARDEQFF
TRBV5-1	TRBJ1-4	CASSPGPGQGATNEKLFF
TRBV6-5	TRBJ1-2	CASRNHLTGNYGYTF
TRBV5-1	TRBJ1-2	CASSLDTGRTQGYTF
TRBV6-5	TRBJ1-4	CASSYGIGTGEEKLFF
TRBV27	-	CASSPRGVPYEQYF
TRBV6-1	TRBJ1-5	CASSVRGGTQHF
TRBV7-2	TRBJ1-2	CASSLDRDYGYTF
TRBV11-1	TRBJ2-1	CASSSRTGRLNEQFF
TRBV21-1	TRBJ2-3	CASSNPPVTGTTQTLHTDTQYF